This entry describes one T cell receptor (beta chain). Antigen: not known. The data are from a study of shared clonotypes between healthy human individuals. Points from the study as a whole: Non-shared clonotypes displayed generation probabilities falling below those of clonotypes present in all four donors. Naive subsets tended to show greater estimated richness than memory subsets. Shared clonotypes: approximately 4.5% naive CD4, 3% to 3.5% naive CD8, about 2.2% memory CD4, 0.4% to 0.5% memory CD8.

This was a deep-level run. Here immunoSEQ multiplex PCR was the method, and the copy in TCRdb shows in-frame clones only, minus some. The sample records fewer than 1.6 million clones, about 98.5% being singletons. Germline CDR1 SQVTM, CDR2 ANQGSEA. The CDR3 has 16 amino acids. The chain employs TRBV29-1 and TRBJ2-1; 9 nucleotides match TRBD2. Sequenced: naive CD4+ T cells sorted from blood. Subset of the sample: CD45RA+ positively selected. The TCR originated in a man younger than 45 in good health. Written as DNA, the CDR3 is TGCAGTTACACCCTTTTGAGCGGGGGGAGGTACAATGAGCAGTTCTTC. Protein product: CSYTLLSGGRYNEQFF.